The rows below give T cell receptor beta chains drawn from one sample of a study of blood T cell repertoires in COVID-19. TCRdb's copy holds only in-frame clones and misses some; the assay was immunoSEQ multiplex PCR. The sample has under 200,000 clones; around 84% are singletons. Specimen: peripheral blood. The origin of the receptors is a woman between 50 and 59 years old with COVID-19, enrolled during active disease. CDR3s include the opening cysteine and the closing phenylalanine or tryptophan. A D gene is named only where the DNA matches it firmly. Rows give clone size only sometimes, using once, few, many, or a class for an expanded clone.

d_gene: TRBD1; v_gene: TRBV24-1; abundance: -; j_gene: TRBJ1-2; CDR3nt: TGTGCCACCGCAGACAGGGGGCGCGTCTATGGCTACACCTTC; CDR3aa: CATADRGRVYGYTF
d_gene: -; v_gene: TRBV19; abundance: -; j_gene: TRBJ1-4; CDR3nt: TGTGCCAGTAGTATGACAGGTCCGGCCATTGAAAAACTGTTTTTT; CDR3aa: CASSMTGPAIEKLFF
d_gene: -; v_gene: TRBV19; abundance: -; j_gene: TRBJ2-5; CDR3nt: TGTGCCAGTAGTCGTGGGGACATGGACCAAGAGACCCAGTACTTC; CDR3aa: CASSRGDMDQETQYF
d_gene: -; v_gene: TRBV6-5; abundance: -; j_gene: TRBJ1-1; CDR3nt: TGTGCCAGCAGCCCCCCGGGGGGCCCTGAAGCTTTCTTT; CDR3aa: CASSPPGGPEAFF
d_gene: -; v_gene: TRBV28; abundance: -; j_gene: TRBJ1-2; CDR3nt: TGTGCCAGCAAACAGACAGGCCCTAATCAGTATGGCCACACCTTC; CDR3aa: CASKQTGPNQYGHTF
d_gene: -; v_gene: TRBV12-3/TRBV12-4; abundance: -; j_gene: TRBJ1-2; CDR3nt: TGTGCCAGCAGTTTCTGGACAGACTATGGCTACACCTTC; CDR3aa: CASSFWTDYGYTF
d_gene: TRBD1; v_gene: TRBV12-3/TRBV12-4; abundance: -; j_gene: TRBJ2-7; CDR3nt: TGTGCCACGACACAGGGGGCCAGGGACGAGCAGTACTTC; CDR3aa: CATTQGARDEQYF
d_gene: TRBD2; v_gene: TRBV3-1/TRBV3-2; abundance: -; j_gene: TRBJ2-1; CDR3nt: TGTGCCAGCAGCCCCCGGGCGATAGCGGGGGGATTCAATGAGCAGTTCTTC; CDR3aa: CASSPRAIAGGFNEQFF
d_gene: -; v_gene: TRBV4-3; abundance: -; j_gene: TRBJ1-1; CDR3nt: TGCGCCAGCAGCCAAGATCGGAACACTGAAGCTTTCTTT; CDR3aa: CASSQDRNTEAFF
d_gene: TRBD1; v_gene: TRBV28; abundance: -; j_gene: TRBJ2-7; CDR3nt: TGTGCCAGCAGTTCCCCCCCTCCGGACAGGGGGTATGACGGCGAGCAGTACTTC; CDR3aa: CASSSPPPDRGYDGEQYF
d_gene: -; v_gene: TRBV30; abundance: -; j_gene: TRBJ1-6; CDR3nt: TGTGCCTGGACCTTATCCCCGAGCTCCTATAATTCACCCCTCCACTTT; CDR3aa: CAWTLSPSSYNSPLHF
d_gene: TRBD1; v_gene: TRBV7-8; abundance: -; j_gene: TRBJ2-7; CDR3nt: TGTGCCAGCAGCCTGGGGACAGGGAGGGACGAGCAGTACTTC; CDR3aa: CASSLGTGRDEQYF
d_gene: -; v_gene: TRBV18; abundance: -; j_gene: TRBJ2-1; CDR3nt: TGTGCCAGCTCACCCCCCGGAGGGGATGAGCAGTTCTTC; CDR3aa: CASSPPGGDEQFF
d_gene: -; v_gene: TRBV11-3; abundance: -; j_gene: TRBJ2-3; CDR3nt: TGTGCCAGCAGCTTAGATAGGGGGAGCTGGGTTGAATCAGATACGCAGTATTTT; CDR3aa: CASSLDRGSWVESDTQYF
d_gene: TRBD1; v_gene: TRBV9; abundance: -; j_gene: TRBJ1-2; CDR3nt: TGTGCCAGCAGCGTGACAGGGGTTAACTATGGCTACACCTTC; CDR3aa: CASSVTGVNYGYTF
d_gene: -; v_gene: TRBV7-2; abundance: -; j_gene: TRBJ2-5; CDR3nt: TGTGCCAGCAGCTTGGACACCCCAAGGGTCCAGTACTTC; CDR3aa: CASSLDTPRVQYF
d_gene: TRBD1; v_gene: TRBV30; abundance: -; j_gene: TRBJ1-5; CDR3nt: TGTGCCTGGAGACGACAGGGGGCGTCGGATCAGCCCCAGCATTTT; CDR3aa: CAWRRQGASDQPQHF
d_gene: -; v_gene: TRBV9; abundance: -; j_gene: TRBJ2-2; CDR3nt: TGTGCCAGCAGCCCCTGGCGGAGTCTCGCCGGGGAGCTGTTTTTT; CDR3aa: CASSPWRSLAGELFF
d_gene: TRBD2; v_gene: TRBV15; abundance: -; j_gene: TRBJ2-5; CDR3nt: TGTGCCACCAGCAGAGACAAGCTAGCGGGGTGGGAGACCCAGTACTTC; CDR3aa: CATSRDKLAGWETQYF
d_gene: TRBD1; v_gene: TRBV12-3/TRBV12-4; abundance: -; j_gene: TRBJ1-1; CDR3nt: TGTGCCAGCAGCTCTAGGACAGGGCGGGCTTTCTTT; CDR3aa: CASSSRTGRAFF
d_gene: -; v_gene: TRBV5-1; abundance: -; j_gene: TRBJ2-1; CDR3nt: TGCGCCAGCACAACTCAGGGGTTCGGTGAGCAGTTCTTC; CDR3aa: CASTTQGFGEQFF
d_gene: -; v_gene: TRBV9; abundance: -; j_gene: TRBJ1-4; CDR3nt: TGTGCCAGCAGCGTAGCAGCGATTAATGAAAAACTGTTTTTT; CDR3aa: CASSVAAINEKLFF
d_gene: TRBD1; v_gene: TRBV7-6; abundance: -; j_gene: TRBJ2-5; CDR3nt: TGTGCCAGCAGCTTAGGGGCTGGAGACAGGGGGAAAGAGACCCAGTACTTC; CDR3aa: CASSLGAGDRGKETQYF
d_gene: TRBD1; v_gene: TRBV7-6; abundance: -; j_gene: TRBJ2-7; CDR3nt: TGTGCCAGCAGCTTAGGGGAATCAGGGGGCTCCTACGAGCAGTACTTC; CDR3aa: CASSLGESGGSYEQYF
d_gene: TRBD2; v_gene: TRBV3-1/TRBV3-2; abundance: -; j_gene: TRBJ2-3; CDR3nt: TGTGCCAGCAGCCAACTAGCGGGCCACCAGTATTTT; CDR3aa: CASSQLAGHQYF
d_gene: TRBD2; v_gene: TRBV6-2/TRBV6-3; abundance: -; j_gene: TRBJ2-7; CDR3nt: TGTGCCAGCAGCCCCGGGGGGGGGAGCTACGAGCAGTACTTC; CDR3aa: CASSPGGGSYEQYF
d_gene: TRBD1; v_gene: TRBV30; abundance: -; j_gene: TRBJ1-5; CDR3nt: TGTGCCTGGAGGGGACAGCCCAATCAGCCCCAGCATTTT; CDR3aa: CAWRGQPNQPQHF
d_gene: -; v_gene: TRBV16; abundance: -; j_gene: TRBJ1-4; CDR3nt: TGTGCCAGCAGCCAATGGATTTTGGGAGTTGAGGAAAGTGAAAAACTGTTTTTT; CDR3aa: CASSQWILGVEESEKLFF
d_gene: -; v_gene: TRBV5-6; abundance: -; j_gene: TRBJ1-1; CDR3nt: TGTGCCAGCAGCTTGCTCGGGAGTGAAGCTTTCTTT; CDR3aa: CASSLLGSEAFF
d_gene: TRBD1; v_gene: TRBV10-3; abundance: -; j_gene: TRBJ2-1; CDR3nt: TGTGCCATCAGTGAAAACCGGGACAGGTCTTTAAATGAGCAGTTCTTC; CDR3aa: CAISENRDRSLNEQFF
d_gene: TRBD1; v_gene: TRBV3-1/TRBV3-2; abundance: -; j_gene: TRBJ2-7; CDR3nt: TGTGCCAGCAGCCAAAACAGGGGCTCTTCTTACGAGCAGTACTTC; CDR3aa: CASSQNRGSSYEQYF
d_gene: TRBD1; v_gene: TRBV19; abundance: once; j_gene: TRBJ1-5; CDR3nt: TGTGCCAGTAGTCACCTCGGACAGGGCCGCAATCAGCCCCAGCATTTT; CDR3aa: CASSHLGQGRNQPQHF
d_gene: -; v_gene: TRBV6-5; abundance: -; j_gene: TRBJ2-5; CDR3nt: TGTGCCAGCACCCTCCTGGGAGAAGAGACCCAGTACTTC; CDR3aa: CASTLLGEETQYF
d_gene: -; v_gene: TRBV11-2; abundance: -; j_gene: TRBJ2-3; CDR3nt: TGTGCCAGCAGCGAGGCCGGGACTAGCACAGATACGCAGTATTTT; CDR3aa: CASSEAGTSTDTQYF
d_gene: TRBD1; v_gene: TRBV5-4; abundance: -; j_gene: TRBJ1-1; CDR3nt: TGTGCCAGCAGCGAACCGGGACAGGGGGCGTCGAGGAGCACTGAAGCTTTCTTT; CDR3aa: CASSEPGQGASRSTEAFF
d_gene: TRBD1; v_gene: TRBV7-9; abundance: few; j_gene: TRBJ1-4; CDR3nt: TGTGCCAGCAGCTTCGCCGGGACAGAAAATGAAAAACTGTTTTTT; CDR3aa: CASSFAGTENEKLFF
d_gene: -; v_gene: TRBV7-2; abundance: -; j_gene: TRBJ1-2; CDR3nt: TGTGCCAGCAGCTTAGCGTTCGGGGAACGGGGCTACACCTTC; CDR3aa: CASSLAFGERGYTF
d_gene: TRBD1; v_gene: TRBV25-1; abundance: -; j_gene: TRBJ2-7; CDR3nt: TGTGCCAGCAGTTCCCAGGACAGGTACTCCTACGAGCAGTACTTC; CDR3aa: CASSSQDRYSYEQYF
d_gene: -; v_gene: TRBV11-3; abundance: -; j_gene: TRBJ2-5; CDR3nt: TGTGCCAGCAGCTTGGGGCAGCAAAAGTACCAAGAGACCCAGTACTTC; CDR3aa: CASSLGQQKYQETQYF
d_gene: TRBD1; v_gene: TRBV9; abundance: -; j_gene: TRBJ1-5; CDR3nt: TGTGCCAGCAGCGAAACAGGGGGCAATCAGCCCCAGCATTTT; CDR3aa: CASSETGGNQPQHF
d_gene: TRBD2; v_gene: TRBV28; abundance: -; j_gene: TRBJ2-1; CDR3nt: TGTGCCAGCACCGTTACTAGCGGGGGCTACAATGAGCAGTTCTTC; CDR3aa: CASTVTSGGYNEQFF
d_gene: TRBD1; v_gene: TRBV10-3; abundance: -; j_gene: TRBJ1-1; CDR3nt: TGTGCCATCAGTGAGTCGACAGGGGGCATGAACACTGAAGCTTTCTTT; CDR3aa: CAISESTGGMNTEAFF